This is a list of T cell receptor beta chains from one sample in a study of blood T cell repertoires in COVID-19. The protocol was immunoSEQ multiplex PCR, while the TCRdb copy is restricted to in-frame clones and leaves out a portion. The sample records under 300,000 clones, around 85% being singletons. The specimen sequenced was peripheral blood. All receptors derive from a man aged 55 to 70 with acute or convalescent COVID-19. Both conserved end residues are part of each CDR3. A D gene is named only where the DNA matches it firmly. Some rows mark clone size as missing; the rest say once, few, many or name a class of expanded clone.

J gene | clone size | V gene | D gene | CDR3 DNA | CDR3 protein
TRBJ2-2 | - | TRBV6-2/TRBV6-3 | TRBD2 | TGTGCCAGCAGTTCCCCCCGGGCGGGAGGGAACACCGGGGAGCTGTTTTTT | CASSSPRAGGNTGELFF
TRBJ2-6 | - | TRBV6-2/TRBV6-3 | - | TGTGCCAGCAGTCTGACTTTGATGGGGGCCAACGTCCTGACTTTC | CASSLTLMGANVLTF
TRBJ2-3 | - | TRBV27 | TRBD2 | TGTGCCAGCAGTTTATTTGCGGGAGAGTTAGATACGCAGTATTTT | CASSLFAGELDTQYF
TRBJ2-7 | once | TRBV6-5 | TRBD2 | TGTGCCAGCAGCTCGGGACTAGCGCCCACCTACGAGCAGTACTTC | CASSSGLAPTYEQYF
TRBJ2-1 | - | TRBV2 | TRBD2 | TGTGCCAGCAGTGAAGAGACTAGCGCCTACAATGAGCAGTTCTTC | CASSEETSAYNEQFF
TRBJ2-7 | - | TRBV7-9 | - | TGTGCCAGCAGCTGGAGCTCCTACGAGCAGTACTTC | CASSWSSYEQYF
TRBJ1-5 | - | TRBV15 | - | TGTGCCACCAGCAGAGAACGGGATGGACAGCCCCAGCATTTT | CATSRERDGQPQHF
TRBJ2-3 | - | TRBV21-1 | - | TGTGCCAGCAGCAAAGCCCCCAGGATGATACACACAGATACGCAGTATTTT | CASSKAPRMIHTDTQYF
TRBJ1-6 | - | TRBV15 | - | TGTGCCACCAGCAGAGATAAGGGAGGTATTTCACCCCTCCACTTT | CATSRDKGGISPLHF
TRBJ2-3 | - | TRBV29-1 | - | TGCAGCGTTCGAGGCACACAGGGAGCAGATACGCAGTATTTT | CSVRGTQGADTQYF
TRBJ1-5 | once | TRBV19 | - | TGTGCCAGTAGTTTCCAGGGAGGACGCCAGCCCCAGCATTTT | CASSFQGGRQPQHF
TRBJ2-4 | - | TRBV4-3 | - | TGCGCCAGCAGCCCCGATGGTAGGGGGTGGGTCAAAAACATTCAGTACTTC | CASSPDGRGWVKNIQYF
TRBJ2-3 | - | TRBV19 | - | TGTGCCAGTAGTGTAGACAGGACAGATACGCAGTATTTT | CASSVDRTDTQYF
TRBJ2-7 | - | TRBV4-1 | TRBD1 | TGCGCCAGCAGCCAAGATTGGCAGGGGGCGGGCGAGCAGTACTTC | CASSQDWQGAGEQYF
TRBJ2-1 | once | TRBV9 | - | TGTGCCAGCAGCGTAGAAGGCCGTCAGGGTTACAATGAGCAGTTCTTC | CASSVEGRQGYNEQFF
TRBJ1-1 | - | TRBV7-2 | - | TGTGCCAGCAGCTTAGGACTCGGTGAAGCTTTCTTT | CASSLGLGEAFF
TRBJ1-6 | - | TRBV7-6 | TRBD1 | TGTGCCAGCAGCTTAGGACAGGGGGCCGATAATTCACCCCTCCACTTT | CASSLGQGADNSPLHF
TRBJ1-6 | - | TRBV3-1/TRBV3-2 | - | TGTGCCAGCAGCCAAGGCGGGTCGGGCTCCGGATCCCTCCACTTT | CASSQGGSGSGSLHF
TRBJ1-1 | - | TRBV3-1/TRBV3-2 | TRBD1 | TGTGCCAGCAGCCCCAGGGACAGAGAAGCTTTCTTT | CASSPRDREAFF
TRBJ2-7 | - | TRBV11-2 | TRBD2 | TGTGCCAGCAGCTTAGAGCTAGCGGGATCCTACGAGCAGTACTTC | CASSLELAGSYEQYF
TRBJ1-2 | once | TRBV6-2/TRBV6-3 | TRBD1 | TGTGCCAGCAGTTTAAATCCAGGGGGCTTGGAAGGCTACACCTTC | CASSLNPGGLEGYTF
TRBJ2-5 | - | TRBV7-2 | TRBD1 | TGTGCCAGCAGGCCGACAGGGCCAGAGACCCAGTACTTC | CASRPTGPETQYF
TRBJ2-1 | - | TRBV18 | TRBD1 | TGTGCCAGCTCAACGACCGCACCGAGGACAGGGGGCAATGAGCAGTTCTTC | CASSTTAPRTGGNEQFF
TRBJ2-1 | - | TRBV11-3 | TRBD1 | TGTGCCAGCAGCTCCCGGGACAGGGGTTACAATGAGCAGTTCTTC | CASSSRDRGYNEQFF
TRBJ1-2 | - | TRBV27 | - | TGTGCCAGCAGTTTTATCCAGGGGAATTATGGCTACACCTTC | CASSFIQGNYGYTF
TRBJ2-2 | - | TRBV30 | - | TGTGCCTGGAACGGGAATTCCGGGGAGCTGTTTTTT | CAWNGNSGELFF
TRBJ2-7 | - | TRBV6-6 | TRBD1 | TGTGCCAGCAGTCCCCCGGGACAGGGGGCTGCGGACGGATCCTACGAGCAGTACTTC | CASSPPGQGAADGSYEQYF
TRBJ2-2 | - | TRBV24-1 | TRBD1 | TGTGCCACCAGTGTCGGGACAGGGGGCATCACCGGGGAGCTGTTTTTT | CATSVGTGGITGELFF
TRBJ1-3 | few | TRBV19 | - | TGTGCCAGTAGTATCGCGAGCTCTGGAAACACCATATATTTT | CASSIASSGNTIYF
TRBJ2-2 | - | TRBV23-1 | - | TGCGCCAGCAGTCAATTCAGACTACTCCTAGGGCAGGGGCGGGCCGGGGAGCTGTTTTTT | CASSQFRLLLGQGRAGELFF
TRBJ1-2 | - | TRBV3-1/TRBV3-2 | - | TGTGCCAGCAGCCAAGGTGTTGGCACCAACTATGGCTACACCTTC | CASSQGVGTNYGYTF
TRBJ2-1 | - | TRBV7-2 | TRBD2 | TGTGCCAGCAGCTGGGGGACTAGCACCGTTCACAATGAGCAGTTCTTC | CASSWGTSTVHNEQFF
TRBJ2-3 | - | TRBV30 | TRBD2 | TGTGCCTGGAGTGGAGCTAGCGGGAGCCGCACAGATACGCAGTATTTT | CAWSGASGSRTDTQYF
TRBJ1-4 | - | TRBV4-3 | - | TGCGCCAGCAGCCAAGATCTGGCCTTGAATGAAAAACTGTTTTTT | CASSQDLALNEKLFF
TRBJ1-2 | - | TRBV7-9 | TRBD1 | TGTGCCAGCACCCTATATCAGGGGGGCGGCTACACCTTC | CASTLYQGGGYTF
TRBJ2-7 | - | TRBV6-2/TRBV6-3 | - | TGTGCCAGCAGTTCCGCCTACGAGCAGTACTTC | CASSSAYEQYF
TRBJ2-1 | - | TRBV6-2/TRBV6-3 | TRBD2 | TGTGCCAGCAGTTTAAGGCTAGCGGGAGGCTATGAGCAGTTCTTC | CASSLRLAGGYEQFF
TRBJ2-3 | - | TRBV6-2/TRBV6-3 | - | TGTGCCAGCAGCGACACGTCTAGCACAGATACGCAGTATTTT | CASSDTSSTDTQYF
TRBJ1-5 | few | TRBV28 | - | TGTGCCAGCAGTCCCAAGGGGCGGCCCCAGCATTTT | CASSPKGRPQHF
TRBJ1-4 | few | TRBV19 | TRBD1 | TGTGCCAGTAGTACGACAGGGGCCCCTAATGAAAAACTGTTTTTT | CASSTTGAPNEKLFF
TRBJ1-1 | once | TRBV5-4 | TRBD1 | TGTGCCAGCAGCATTAGACAGGGAAACACTGAAGCTTTCTTT | CASSIRQGNTEAFF
TRBJ2-7 | - | TRBV4-3 | - | TGCGCCAGCAGCCAAGATCAGGGCGGAAACGAGCAGTACTTC | CASSQDQGGNEQYF
TRBJ2-3 | - | TRBV7-8 | - | TGTGCCAGCAGCTTAATTACAGGCCAGAGCACAGATACGCAGTATTTT | CASSLITGQSTDTQYF
TRBJ2-1 | - | TRBV5-6 | - | TGTGCCAGCAGCGCCCGGTCCTACGGGGACTCCTACAATGAGCAGTTCTTC | CASSARSYGDSYNEQFF
TRBJ1-1 | - | TRBV11-2 | - | TGTGCCAGCAACCCTCTAGGGGGGGGGAACACTGAAGCTTTCTTT | CASNPLGGGNTEAFF
TRBJ2-7 | - | TRBV24-1 | - | TGTGCCACCAGTGATTTGGTGGGCAACGAGCAGTACTTC | CATSDLVGNEQYF